This T cell receptor beta chain was captured in a study of blood T cell repertoires in COVID-19. Study summary: The study drew acute and convalescent COVID-19 samples from the United States, Italy and Spain.

The trim removed 1 base at V and 7 bases at J, leaving 2 bases unmatched. Germline CDR1 and CDR2: SGHVS and FQNEAQ. The CDR3 has 13 residues. TCRdb's table, derived via immunoSEQ multiplex PCR, lists solely in-frame clones and lacks some. The sample lists approximately 440,000 clones; less than 95% were seen once. Residents of about two dozen US areas, aged about 18 to 100 years, made up the participants. Cohort allocation depended upon clinical history that participants reported. The chain carries TRBV7-8 and TRBJ1-2; 8 bases align to TRBD1. The sample taken for sequencing was PBMCs or T cells enriched from blood (not recorded which). The TCR comes from a man between 18 and 29 years old who had recovered from COVID-19. CDR3 DNA sequence: TGTGCCAGCAGCTTAGGAGACAGGGGTGGCTACACCTTC. The encoded protein is CASSLGDRGGYTF.